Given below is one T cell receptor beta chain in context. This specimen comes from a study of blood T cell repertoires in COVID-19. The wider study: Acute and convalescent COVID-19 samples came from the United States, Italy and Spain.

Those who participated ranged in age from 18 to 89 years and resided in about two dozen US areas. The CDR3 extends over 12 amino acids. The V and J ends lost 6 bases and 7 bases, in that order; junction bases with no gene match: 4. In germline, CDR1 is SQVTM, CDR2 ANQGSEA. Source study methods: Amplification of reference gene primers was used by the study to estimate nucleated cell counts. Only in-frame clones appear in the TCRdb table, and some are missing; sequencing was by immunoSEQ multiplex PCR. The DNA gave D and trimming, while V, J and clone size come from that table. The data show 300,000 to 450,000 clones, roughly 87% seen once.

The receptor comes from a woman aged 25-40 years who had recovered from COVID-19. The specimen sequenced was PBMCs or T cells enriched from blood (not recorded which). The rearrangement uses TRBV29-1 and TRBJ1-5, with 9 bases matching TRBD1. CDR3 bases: TGCAGCGTGAGGGACAGGGACCAGCCCCAGCATTTT. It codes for CSVRDRDQPQHF. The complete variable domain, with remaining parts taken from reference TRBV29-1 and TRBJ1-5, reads SAVISQKPSRDICQRGTSLTIQCQVDSQVTMMFWYRQQPGQSLTLIATANQGSEATYESGFVIDKFPISRPNLTFSTLTVSNMSPEDSSIYLCSVRDRDQPQHFGDGTRLSIL.